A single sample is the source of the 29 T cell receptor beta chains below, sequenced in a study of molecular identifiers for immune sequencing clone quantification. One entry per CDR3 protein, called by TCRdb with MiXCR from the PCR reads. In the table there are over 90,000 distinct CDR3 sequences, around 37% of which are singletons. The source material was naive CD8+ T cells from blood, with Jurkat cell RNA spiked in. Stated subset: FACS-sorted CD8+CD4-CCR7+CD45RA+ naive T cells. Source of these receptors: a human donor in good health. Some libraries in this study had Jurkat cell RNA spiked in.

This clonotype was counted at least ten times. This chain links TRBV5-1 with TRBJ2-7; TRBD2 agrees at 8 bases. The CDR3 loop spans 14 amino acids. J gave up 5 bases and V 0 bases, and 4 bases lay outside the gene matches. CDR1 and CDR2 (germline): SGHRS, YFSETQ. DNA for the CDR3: TGCGCCAGCAGCTTGGCGGGAGGGCCCGACGAGCAGTACTTC. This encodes CASSLAGGPDEQYF.

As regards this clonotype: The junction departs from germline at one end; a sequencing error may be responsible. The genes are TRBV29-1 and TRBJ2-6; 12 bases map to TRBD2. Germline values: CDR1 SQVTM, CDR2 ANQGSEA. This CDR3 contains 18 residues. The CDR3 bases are TGCAGCGTTGAAGATCTAGCGGGAGGGCCCGCTGGGGCCAACGTCCTGCCTTTC. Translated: CSVEDLAGGPAGANVLPF.

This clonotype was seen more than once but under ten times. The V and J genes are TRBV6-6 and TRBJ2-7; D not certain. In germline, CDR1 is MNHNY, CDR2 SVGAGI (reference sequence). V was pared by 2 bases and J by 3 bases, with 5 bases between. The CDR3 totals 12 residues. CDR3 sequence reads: CASSYIGYEQYF. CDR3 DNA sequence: TGTGCCAGCAGTTACATCGGCTACGAGCAGTACTTC.

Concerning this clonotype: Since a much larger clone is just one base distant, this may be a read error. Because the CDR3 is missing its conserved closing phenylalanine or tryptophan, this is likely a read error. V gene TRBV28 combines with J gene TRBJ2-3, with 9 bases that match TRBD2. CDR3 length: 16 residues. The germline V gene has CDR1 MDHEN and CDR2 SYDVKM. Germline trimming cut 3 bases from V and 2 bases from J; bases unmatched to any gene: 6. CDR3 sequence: CASSFPTSGYTDTQYS. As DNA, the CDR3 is TGTGCCAGCAGTTTTCCAACTAGCGGGTACACAGATACGCAGTATTCT.

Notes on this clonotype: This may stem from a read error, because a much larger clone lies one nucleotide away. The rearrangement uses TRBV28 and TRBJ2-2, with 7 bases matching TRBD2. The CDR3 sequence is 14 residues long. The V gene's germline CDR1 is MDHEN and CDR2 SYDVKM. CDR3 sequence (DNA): TGTGCCAGCAGCGGACTAGGGATTTCTGGGGGGCTGTTTTTT. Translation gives CASSGLGISGGLFF.

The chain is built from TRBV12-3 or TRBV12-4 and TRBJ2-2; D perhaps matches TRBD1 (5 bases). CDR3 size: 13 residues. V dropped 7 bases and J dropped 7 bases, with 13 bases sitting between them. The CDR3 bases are TGTGCCAGCAAACTTAGGGGTGTCGGGGAGCTGTTTTTT. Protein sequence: CASKLRGVGELFF.

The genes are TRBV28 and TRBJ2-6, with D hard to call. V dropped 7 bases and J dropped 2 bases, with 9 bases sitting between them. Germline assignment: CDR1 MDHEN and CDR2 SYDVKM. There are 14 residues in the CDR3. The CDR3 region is CASNPTPGANVLTF. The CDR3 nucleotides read TGTGCCAGCAACCCAACCCCTGGGGCCAACGTCCTGACTTTC.

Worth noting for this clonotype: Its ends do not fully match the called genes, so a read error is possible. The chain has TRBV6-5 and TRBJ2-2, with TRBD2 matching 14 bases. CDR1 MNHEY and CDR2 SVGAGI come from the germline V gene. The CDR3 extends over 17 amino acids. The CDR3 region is CASNGGGLAGEVGEQFF. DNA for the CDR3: TGTGCCAGCAATGGAGGGGGACTAGCGGGAGAGGTCGGGGAGCAGTTTTTT.

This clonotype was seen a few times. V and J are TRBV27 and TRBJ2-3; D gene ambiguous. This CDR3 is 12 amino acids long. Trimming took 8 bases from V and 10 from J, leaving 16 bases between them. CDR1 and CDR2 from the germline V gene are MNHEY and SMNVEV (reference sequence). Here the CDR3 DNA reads TGTGCCAGCGGCACCCTGGGTCACCCGCAGTATTTT. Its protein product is CASGTLGHPQYF.

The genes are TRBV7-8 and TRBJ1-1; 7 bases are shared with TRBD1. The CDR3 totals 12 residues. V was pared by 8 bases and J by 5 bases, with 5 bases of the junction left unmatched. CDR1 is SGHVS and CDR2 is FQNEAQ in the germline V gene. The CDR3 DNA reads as TGTGCCAGCGGCAGGGGGGGTACTGAAGCTTTCTTT. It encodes CASGRGGTEAFF.

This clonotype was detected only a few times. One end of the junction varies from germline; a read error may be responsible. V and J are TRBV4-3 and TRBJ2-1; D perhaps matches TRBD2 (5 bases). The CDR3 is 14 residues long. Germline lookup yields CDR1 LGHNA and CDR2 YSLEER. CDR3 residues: CASSQERSSASCIF. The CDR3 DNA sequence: TGCGCCAGCAGCCAAGAACGGAGTAGCGCCAGTTGTATCTTC.

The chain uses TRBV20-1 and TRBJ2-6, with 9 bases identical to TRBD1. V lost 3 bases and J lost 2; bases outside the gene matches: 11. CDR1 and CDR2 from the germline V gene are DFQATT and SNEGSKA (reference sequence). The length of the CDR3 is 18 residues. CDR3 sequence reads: CSARTWDRETPGANVLTF. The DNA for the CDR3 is TGCAGTGCTAGGACCTGGGACAGGGAGACCCCTGGGGCCAACGTCCTGACTTTC.

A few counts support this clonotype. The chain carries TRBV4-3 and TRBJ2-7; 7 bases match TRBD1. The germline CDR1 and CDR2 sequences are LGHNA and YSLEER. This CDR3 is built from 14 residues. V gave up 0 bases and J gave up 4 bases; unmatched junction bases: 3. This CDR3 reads CASSQDWGQYEQYF. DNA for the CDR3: TGCGCCAGCAGCCAAGATTGGGGACAGTACGAGCAGTACTTC.

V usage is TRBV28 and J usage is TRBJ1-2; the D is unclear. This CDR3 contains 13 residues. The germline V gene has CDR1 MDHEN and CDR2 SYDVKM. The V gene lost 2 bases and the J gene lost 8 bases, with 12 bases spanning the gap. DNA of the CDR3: TGTGCCAGCAGTTTAAGGTTCGTCCCGGGCTACACCTTC. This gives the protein CASSLRFVPGYTF.

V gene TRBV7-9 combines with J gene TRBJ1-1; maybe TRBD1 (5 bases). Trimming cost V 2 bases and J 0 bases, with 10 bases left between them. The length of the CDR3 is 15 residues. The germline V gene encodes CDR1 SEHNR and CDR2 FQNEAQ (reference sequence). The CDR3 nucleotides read TGTGCCAGCAGCTTAACAGGACCCATGAACACTGAAGCTTTCTTT. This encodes CASSLTGPMNTEAFF.

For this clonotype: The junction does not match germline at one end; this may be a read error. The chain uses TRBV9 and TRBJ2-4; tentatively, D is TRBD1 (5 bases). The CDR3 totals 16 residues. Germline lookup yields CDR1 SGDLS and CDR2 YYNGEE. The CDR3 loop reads CASSVSGALAKNFQYF. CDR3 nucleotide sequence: TGTGCCAGCAGCGTAAGTGGGGCTTTAGCCAAAAACTTTCAGTACTTC.

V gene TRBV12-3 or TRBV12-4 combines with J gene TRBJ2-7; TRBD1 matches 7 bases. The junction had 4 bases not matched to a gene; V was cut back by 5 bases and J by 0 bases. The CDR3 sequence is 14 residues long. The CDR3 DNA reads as TGTGCCAGCAGTCCGGACAGGACCTCCTACGAGCAGTACTTC. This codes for CASSPDRTSYEQYF.

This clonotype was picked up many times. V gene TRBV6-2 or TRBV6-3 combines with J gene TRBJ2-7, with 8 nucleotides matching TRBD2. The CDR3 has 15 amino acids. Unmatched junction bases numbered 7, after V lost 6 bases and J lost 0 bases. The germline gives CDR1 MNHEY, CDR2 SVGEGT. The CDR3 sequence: CASSFTSGPSYEQYF. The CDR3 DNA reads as TGTGCCAGCAGCTTCACTAGCGGCCCCTCCTACGAGCAGTACTTC.

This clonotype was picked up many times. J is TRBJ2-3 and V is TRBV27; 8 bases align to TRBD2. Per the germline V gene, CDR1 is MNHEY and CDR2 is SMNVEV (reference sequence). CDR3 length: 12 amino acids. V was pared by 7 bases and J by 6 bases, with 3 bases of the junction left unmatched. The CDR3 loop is CASTGGFDTQYF. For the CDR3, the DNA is TGTGCCAGCACGGGGGGGTTTGATACGCAGTATTTT.

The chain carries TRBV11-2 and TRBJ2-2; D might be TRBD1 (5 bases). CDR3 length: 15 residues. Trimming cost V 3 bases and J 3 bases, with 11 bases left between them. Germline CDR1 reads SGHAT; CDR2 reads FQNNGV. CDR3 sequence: CASSLRTSHTGELFF. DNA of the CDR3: TGTGCCAGCAGCTTGCGGACATCGCACACCGGGGAGCTGTTTTTT.

The DNA for the CDR3 is TGTGCCAGCAGTTACTCGAAGAATTCACCCCTCCACTTT. It yields the protein CASSYSKNSPLHF. The gene calls are TRBV6-5 and TRBJ1-6, with D unclear. The CDR3 is 13 amino acids. Trimming took 0 bases from V and 7 from J, leaving 4 bases between them. Looked up from germline, CDR1 is MNHEY and CDR2 is SVGAGI.

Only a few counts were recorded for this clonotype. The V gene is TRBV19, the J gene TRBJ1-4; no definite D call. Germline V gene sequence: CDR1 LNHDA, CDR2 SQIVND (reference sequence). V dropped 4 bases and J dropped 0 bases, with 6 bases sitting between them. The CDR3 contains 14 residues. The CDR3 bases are TGTGCCAGTAGTAGGGAGACAACTAATGAAAAACTGTTTTTT. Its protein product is CASSRETTNEKLFF.

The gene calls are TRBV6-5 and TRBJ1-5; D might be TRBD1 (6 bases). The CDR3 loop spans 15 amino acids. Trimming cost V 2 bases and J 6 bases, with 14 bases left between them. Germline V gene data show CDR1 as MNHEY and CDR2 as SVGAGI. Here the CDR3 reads CASSYARGVVQPQHF. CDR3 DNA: TGTGCCAGCAGTTACGCCAGGGGAGTAGTTCAGCCCCAGCATTTT.

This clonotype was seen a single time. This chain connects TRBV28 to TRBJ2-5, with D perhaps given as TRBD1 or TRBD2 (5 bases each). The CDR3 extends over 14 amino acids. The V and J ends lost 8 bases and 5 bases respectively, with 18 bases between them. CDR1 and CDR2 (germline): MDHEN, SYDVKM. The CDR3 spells CASCYEGWGETQYF. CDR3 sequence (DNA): TGTGCCAGCTGTTACGAGGGGTGGGGGGAGACCCAGTACTTC. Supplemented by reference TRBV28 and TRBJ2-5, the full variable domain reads DVKVTQSSRYLVKRTGEKVFLECVQDMDHENMFWYRQDPGLGLRLIYFSYDVKMKEKGDIPEGYSVSREKKERFSLILESASTNQTSMYLCASCYEGWGETQYFGPGTRLLVL.

This CDR3 is CASSLLGPTDTQYF. The CDR3 DNA reads as TGTGCCAGCAGCTTGCTAGGGCCCACAGATACGCAGTATTTT. The chain has TRBV5-6 and TRBJ2-3; D unresolved. CDR1 is SGHDT and CDR2 is YYEEEE in the germline V gene. Trimming pared 1 base from V and 2 bases from J, leaving 8 bases between. The CDR3 runs to 14 residues.

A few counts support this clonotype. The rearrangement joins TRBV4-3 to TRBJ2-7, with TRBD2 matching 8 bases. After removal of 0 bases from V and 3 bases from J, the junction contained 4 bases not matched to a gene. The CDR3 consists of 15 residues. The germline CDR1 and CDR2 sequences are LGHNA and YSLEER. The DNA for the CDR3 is TGCGCCAGCAGCCAAGACGGGGGGGGGCTCTACGAGCAGTACTTC. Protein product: CASSQDGGGLYEQYF.

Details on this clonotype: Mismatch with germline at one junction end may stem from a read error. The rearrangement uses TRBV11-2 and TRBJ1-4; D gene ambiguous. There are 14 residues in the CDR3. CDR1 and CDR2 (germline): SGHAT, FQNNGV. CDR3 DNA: TGTGCCGGCAGCTCACAAGCAACTAATGAAAAACTGTTTTTT. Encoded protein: CAGSSQATNEKLFF.

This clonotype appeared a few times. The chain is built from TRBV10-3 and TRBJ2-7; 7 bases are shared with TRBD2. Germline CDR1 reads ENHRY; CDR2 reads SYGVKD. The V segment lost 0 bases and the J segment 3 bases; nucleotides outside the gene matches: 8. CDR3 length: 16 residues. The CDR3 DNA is TGTGCCATCAGTGAGTCGACTGGCGGGAGAGGCTACGAGCAGTACTTC. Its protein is CAISESTGGRGYEQYF.

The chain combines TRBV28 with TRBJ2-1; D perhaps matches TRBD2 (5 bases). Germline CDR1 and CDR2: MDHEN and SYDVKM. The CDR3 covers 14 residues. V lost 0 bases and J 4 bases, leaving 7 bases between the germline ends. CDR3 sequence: CASSLWEEYNEQFF. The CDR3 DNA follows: TGTGCCAGCAGTTTATGGGAGGAATACAATGAGCAGTTCTTC.